This T cell receptor beta chain originates from a study of blood T cell repertoires in COVID-19. Only in-frame clones appear in the TCRdb table, and some are missing; sequencing was by immunoSEQ multiplex PCR. The sample shows 250,000 or so clones, 86% of them seen only once. The germline V and J ends were trimmed by 1 base and 2 bases, with 12 bases remaining between them. The CDR3 sequence is 15 residues long. The germline gives CDR1 SNHLY, CDR2 FYNNEI. The rearrangement uses TRBV2 and TRBJ2-7; D ambiguous. The receptor's source is a man aged 40-49 years who had recovered from COVID-19. Specimen: PBMCs or T cells enriched from blood (not recorded which). The chain's CDR3 is CASSEDVETPYEQYF. In DNA form, the CDR3 reads TGTGCCAGCAGTGAAGATGTGGAGACCCCCTACGAGCAGTACTTC. The full variable domain, in which reference TRBV2 and TRBJ2-7 provide the parts outside the CDR3, is EPEVTQTPSHQVTQMGQEVILRCVPISNHLYFYWYRQILGQKVEFLVSFYNNEISEKSEIFDDQFSVERPDGSNFTLKIRSTKLEDSAMYFCASSEDVETPYEQYFGPGTRLTVT.